This T cell receptor beta chain was recorded in a study of T-cell reconstitution after alpha-beta-depleted transplantation in children. Regarding the study as a whole: Alpha-beta T cells about two months after transplant reportedly derived from several hundred expanded graft clones. Where some patients showed high TCRbeta diversity at day 60, it came from recipient T cells and thymic progenitors that had survived. T-cell counts and diversity at one year post-transplant came mainly from newly produced T cells.

Unique molecular identifiers were incorporated into the prepared TCRbeta library. TCRdb passed the PCR reads through MiXCR, listing each CDR3 protein once. Among hundreds of thousands of distinct CDR3 sequences listed, roughly 13% were seen once. Germline-derived CDR1 and CDR2 are MDHEN and SYDVKM. CDR3 length: 15 residues. V lost 5 bases and J lost 3, with 16 bases in between. The sample holds a few counts of this clonotype. The antigen remains undetermined. The sequences come from PBMCs, collected before TCRalphabeta/CD19-depleted stem cell transplant. The clonotype was recovered from a girl aged 2 to 9 with congenital amegakaryocytic thrombocytopenia, due to receive a stem cell transplant. The chain joins TRBV28 to TRBJ2-5, with D possibly matching TRBD2 (6 bases). The CDR3 sequence is CASSPRSAGKETQYF. DNA for the CDR3: TGTGCCAGCAGTCCTCGCTCAGCGGGCAAAGAGACCCAGTACTTC.